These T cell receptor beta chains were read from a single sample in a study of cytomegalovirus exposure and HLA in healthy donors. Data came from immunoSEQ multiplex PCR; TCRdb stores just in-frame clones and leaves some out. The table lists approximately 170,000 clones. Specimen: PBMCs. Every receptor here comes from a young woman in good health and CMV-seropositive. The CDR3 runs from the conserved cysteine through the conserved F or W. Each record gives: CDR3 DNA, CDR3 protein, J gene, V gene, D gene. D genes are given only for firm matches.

CDR3nt: TGTGCCAGCAGCTTAACCTCAGGGGGCGGGAGCCCAGCTACCTTT
CDR3aa: CASSLTSGGGSPATF
j_gene: TRBJ1-1
v_gene: TRBV11-2
d_gene: TRBD1

CDR3nt: TGCGCCAGCAGCCCCCGGAGGGAATTTGGCTACACCTTC
CDR3aa: CASSPRREFGYTF
j_gene: TRBJ1-2
v_gene: TRBV4-1
d_gene: -

CDR3nt: TGTGCCAGCAGCTTCGGTACGGGGAACACTGAAGCTTTCTTT
CDR3aa: CASSFGTGNTEAFF
j_gene: TRBJ1-1
v_gene: TRBV5-6
d_gene: -

CDR3nt: TGTGCTAGTGTCCTGGGAGCGGGGAAGGGGGACAATGAGCAGTTCTTC
CDR3aa: CASVLGAGKGDNEQFF
j_gene: TRBJ2-1
v_gene: TRBV12-5
d_gene: -

CDR3nt: TGTGCCAGCAGCAGAGACAGCCAGATCTACCGTGGCTACACCTTC
CDR3aa: CASSRDSQIYRGYTF
j_gene: TRBJ1-2
v_gene: TRBV7-9
d_gene: -

CDR3nt: TGTGCCAGTAGTCCCCTCAGACTAGCCCCACCCTACGAGCAGTACTTC
CDR3aa: CASSPLRLAPPYEQYF
j_gene: TRBJ2-7
v_gene: TRBV19
d_gene: TRBD2

CDR3nt: TGTGCCAGTAGTATAGGGCGAGGGCTAGGCGAGCAGTTCTTC
CDR3aa: CASSIGRGLGEQFF
j_gene: TRBJ2-1
v_gene: TRBV19
d_gene: -

CDR3nt: TGTGCCAGCAGCGCCCAGGGACAGGGTCATTCACCCCTCCACTTT
CDR3aa: CASSAQGQGHSPLHF
j_gene: TRBJ1-6
v_gene: TRBV9
d_gene: TRBD1

CDR3nt: TGTGCCAGTAGTCGGACAGGGGACTACAATGAGCAGTTCTTC
CDR3aa: CASSRTGDYNEQFF
j_gene: TRBJ2-1
v_gene: TRBV19
d_gene: TRBD1

CDR3nt: TGTGCCAGCACCACAGAAAAGAACACTGAAGCTTTCTTT
CDR3aa: CASTTEKNTEAFF
j_gene: TRBJ1-1
v_gene: TRBV2
d_gene: -

CDR3nt: TGTGCCAGCAGCCAAGATCCCACAGGGACTAACTATGGCTACACCTTC
CDR3aa: CASSQDPTGTNYGYTF
j_gene: TRBJ1-2
v_gene: TRBV4-2
d_gene: -

CDR3nt: TGTGCTAGCAGCACCGGACAGGGGGATTATGGGACCCAGTACTTC
CDR3aa: CASSTGQGDYGTQYF
j_gene: TRBJ2-5
v_gene: TRBV7-7
d_gene: TRBD1

CDR3nt: TGTGCCAGCAGCCCAAGGTACAGGACAGGGGGCGACACCGGGGAGCTGTTTTTT
CDR3aa: CASSPRYRTGGDTGELFF
j_gene: TRBJ2-2
v_gene: TRBV7-9
d_gene: TRBD1

CDR3nt: TGTGCCTGGAGTGCCTCACTCCACAGGAACGAGCAGTACTTC
CDR3aa: CAWSASLHRNEQYF
j_gene: TRBJ2-7
v_gene: TRBV30
d_gene: -

CDR3nt: TGTGCCAGCAGTGTCAGGGGCTACAATGAGCAGTTCTTC
CDR3aa: CASSVRGYNEQFF
j_gene: TRBJ2-1
v_gene: TRBV2
d_gene: -

CDR3nt: TGTGCCAGCAGCTTTCCGGGACAGGGGGCTGAAGAGCAGTACTTC
CDR3aa: CASSFPGQGAEEQYF
j_gene: TRBJ2-7
v_gene: TRBV5-4
d_gene: TRBD1